These 17 T cell receptor beta chains originate from one sample sequenced in a study of blood T cell repertoires in COVID-19. The data were produced by immunoSEQ multiplex PCR, yet TCRdb's version contains in-frame clones alone and is incomplete. The table has 200,000 or so clones, more than 85% seen once; the top ten hold 2.1%. Sequencing input: peripheral blood. Every receptor here comes from a man aged 65-85 years with active or convalescent COVID-19.

In this sample, this clone turned up a few times. This chain joins TRBV7-8 and TRBJ2-5, with a tentative D call TRBD2 (6 bases). The V gene lost 0 bases and the J gene lost 5 bases, with 19 bases spanning the gap. The length of the CDR3 is 17 residues. CDR1 and CDR2 from the germline V gene are SGHVS and FQNEAQ. The CDR3 DNA reads as TGTGCCAGCAGCTTAGCGCTGTTAGCGAACGGAGGGGAGACCCAGTACTTC. Protein product: CASSLALLANGGETQYF.

V usage is TRBV4-3 and J usage is TRBJ2-5; TRBD2 is a possible D gene (5 bases). CDR3 length equals 15 residues. CDR1 is LGHNA, CDR2 YSLEER, per germline. V dropped 4 bases and J dropped 1 base, with 13 bases sitting between them. The CDR3 region has the DNA TGCGCCAGCAGCCCTACGGGGAATACCCAAGAGACCCAGTACTTC. Translation gives CASSPTGNTQETQYF.

The rearrangement links TRBV5-6 to TRBJ2-7; no clear D. The CDR3 extends over 16 amino acids. V was trimmed by 1 base and J by 1 base, leaving 15 bases between them. The germline CDR1 and CDR2 sequences are SGHDT and YYEEEE. The chain's CDR3 is CASSLRFYPGSYEQYF. CDR3 DNA sequence: TGTGCCAGCAGCTTGAGATTCTACCCCGGGTCCTACGAGCAGTACTTC. The full variable domain, with the rest looked up from reference TRBV5-6 and TRBJ2-7, is DAGVTQSPTHLIKTRGQQVTLRCSPKSGHDTVSWYQQALGQGPQFIFQYYEEEERQRGNFPDRFSGHQFPNYSSELNVNALLLGDSALYLCASSLRFYPGSYEQYFGPGTRLTVT.

This chain connects TRBV9 to TRBJ1-1, with TRBD1 as a possible D gene (6 bases). V was cut by 2 bases and J by 0 bases, with 11 bases left in between. This CDR3 has 15 residues. CDR1 is SGDLS and CDR2 is YYNGEE in the germline V gene. CDR3 region: CASSVRGSLNTEAFF. In DNA form, the CDR3 reads TGTGCCAGCAGCGTCAGGGGCTCCCTGAACACTGAAGCTTTCTTT.

V gene TRBV5-8 combines with J gene TRBJ2-7; TRBD2 might be the D (7 bases). The germline V gene has CDR1 SGHTS and CDR2 YDEGEE. The CDR3 is 16 residues long. V shed 2 bases and J shed 0 bases, with 15 bases lying between them. In DNA, the CDR3 is TGTGCCAGCAGCTTTTCGCGGGGGCCCAGCTCCTACGAGCAGTACTTC. It translates to CASSFSRGPSSYEQYF.

This clone was seen just once. The chain is built from TRBV28 and TRBJ1-2, with 8 bases fitting TRBD1. The CDR3 loop spans 12 amino acids. Germline assignment: CDR1 MDHEN and CDR2 SYDVKM. V was pared by 10 bases and J by 0 bases, with 1 base of the junction left unmatched. The CDR3 bases are TGTGCCACGGACAGGGCTAACTATGGCTACACCTTC. As protein: CATDRANYGYTF.

This clone showed up just once. This sequence joins TRBV7-2 and TRBJ2-3; tentative D call: TRBD2 (5 bases). V was shortened by 4 bases and J by 1 base, with 12 bases between the two germline ends. Germline values: CDR1 SGHTA, CDR2 FQGNSA. This CDR3 is built from 15 residues. The CDR3 loop is CASSSSGSGTDTQYF. For the CDR3, the DNA is TGTGCCAGCAGCTCCTCGGGTAGCGGCACAGATACGCAGTATTTT.

J is TRBJ1-3 and V is TRBV6-5, with TRBD1 as a possible D gene (6 bases). The CDR3 covers 15 residues. CDR1 is MNHEY and CDR2 is SVGAGI in the germline V gene. The V end was cut by 5 bases, the J end by 0 bases, with 11 bases between. The CDR3, as DNA: TGTGCCAGCAGTCCAGGGGCAAACTCTGGAAACACCATATATTTT. This encodes CASSPGANSGNTIYF.

This rearrangement joins TRBV5-1 to TRBJ2-3, with a tentative D call TRBD2 (6 bases). V was cut by 7 bases and J by 0 bases, with 6 bases left in between. This CDR3 is 12 amino acids long. Per germline, CDR1 SGHRS and CDR2 YFSETQ. The CDR3: CASGTSTDTQYF. The CDR3 nucleotides read TGCGCCAGCGGGACTAGCACAGATACGCAGTATTTT. Supplemented by reference TRBV5-1 and TRBJ2-3, the full variable domain reads KAGVTQTPRYLIKTRGQQVTLSCSPISGHRSVSWYQQTPGQGLQFLFEYFSETQRNKGNFPGRFSGRQFSNSRSEMNVSTLELGDSALYLCASGTSTDTQYFGPGTRLTVL.

Worth noting for this clone: One junction end disagrees with the germline gene, perhaps due to a read error. V gene TRBV7-7 combines with J gene TRBJ2-6, with 8 nucleotides matching TRBD2. The CDR3 totals 19 residues. Looked up from germline, CDR1 is SSHAT and CDR2 is FNYEAQ (reference sequence). The CDR3 is CASSPSRGRGDSGANVLTF. The CDR3 region has the DNA TGTGCTAGCAGCCCCAGCCGGGGGCGGGGGGACTCTGGGGCCAACGTCCTGACTTTC.

This clone was observed once. This chain links TRBV11-3 with TRBJ1-6, with D tentatively TRBD1 (6 bases). This CDR3 comprises 19 residues. Germline values: CDR1 SGHNT, CDR2 YENEEA. V was pared by 0 bases and J by 2 bases, with 17 bases between. This CDR3 is CASSLDSITGCAYNSPLHF. The CDR3 region has the DNA TGTGCCAGCAGCTTAGACTCCATCACAGGGTGCGCCTATAATTCACCCCTCCACTTT. The full variable domain, with the rest looked up from reference TRBV11-3 and TRBJ1-6, is EAGVVQSPRYKIIEKKQPVAFWCNPISGHNTLYWYLQNLGQGPELLIRYENEEAVDDSQLPKDRFSAERLKGVDSTLKIQPAELGDSAVYLCASSLDSITGCAYNSPLHFGNGTRLTVT.

The gene calls are TRBV28 and TRBJ2-2, with a weak D call TRBD2 (5 bases). V was trimmed by 5 bases and J by 4 bases, leaving 20 bases between them. The germline gives CDR1 MDHEN, CDR2 SYDVKM. The CDR3 sequence is 17 residues long. For the CDR3, the DNA is TGTGCCAGCAGTATCCCCGTGACGGGGTATTTCACCGGGGAGCTGTTTTTT. It specifies CASSIPVTGYFTGELFF.

The rearrangement links TRBV28 to TRBJ2-7; TRBD1 aligns across 9 bases. Germline lookup yields CDR1 MDHEN and CDR2 SYDVKM. J was trimmed by 3 bases and V by 5 bases; bases with no gene match: 8. The CDR3 has 15 amino acids. CDR3 nucleotide sequence: TGTGCCAGCAGTGTGCCGGGACAGGGACGCTACGAGCAGTACTTC. It specifies CASSVPGQGRYEQYF. The whole variable domain, remainder taken from reference TRBV28 and TRBJ2-7, is DVKVTQSSRYLVKRTGEKVFLECVQDMDHENMFWYRQDPGLGLRLIYFSYDVKMKEKGDIPEGYSVSREKKERFSLILESASTNQTSMYLCASSVPGQGRYEQYFGPGTRLTVT.

This chain links TRBV25-1 with TRBJ1-3; the D is unclear. The CDR3 contains 14 residues. The V end was cut by 2 bases, the J end by 0 bases, with 5 bases between. The germline V gene encodes CDR1 MGHDK and CDR2 SYGVNS. CDR3 sequence: CASSEQYSGNTIYF. CDR3 DNA sequence: TGTGCCAGCAGTGAACAGTACTCTGGAAACACCATATATTTT.

The rearrangement joins TRBV6-6 to TRBJ2-2; D unresolved. From germline, CDR1 is MNHNY and CDR2 SVGAGI (reference sequence). The CDR3 consists of 12 residues. Trimming shortened V by 0 bases and J by 8 bases, and 4 bases separated the two germline ends. CDR3 loop: CASSYSGGELFF. The DNA of the CDR3 is TGTGCCAGCAGTTACTCCGGGGGGGAGCTGTTTTTT.

V is TRBV10-2 and J is TRBJ2-1, with D possibly matching TRBD1 (5 bases). CDR3 size: 15 residues. Trimming took off 2 bases at V and 5 bases at J, with 13 bases between the two ends. Per germline, CDR1 WSHSY and CDR2 SAAADI. The CDR3: CASSEPDEGDNEQFF. As DNA, the CDR3 is TGCGCCAGCAGTGAGCCCGACGAAGGGGACAATGAGCAGTTCTTC.

The V and J genes are TRBV5-1 and TRBJ1-2; D possibly corresponds to TRBD1 (5 bases). The CDR3 is 13 amino acids. The V gene lost 2 bases and the J gene lost 7 bases, with 12 bases spanning the gap. Per the germline V gene, CDR1 is SGHRS and CDR2 is YFSETQ. This chain's CDR3 is CASSFDSLGGYTF. The DNA of the CDR3 is TGCGCCAGCAGCTTTGACAGCCTGGGTGGCTACACCTTC. Combining the CDR3 with reference TRBV5-1 and TRBJ1-2 gives the whole variable domain KAGVTQTPRYLIKTRGQQVTLSCSPISGHRSVSWYQQTPGQGLQFLFEYFSETQRNKGNFPGRFSGRQFSNSRSEMNVSTLELGDSALYLCASSFDSLGGYTFGSGTRLTVV.